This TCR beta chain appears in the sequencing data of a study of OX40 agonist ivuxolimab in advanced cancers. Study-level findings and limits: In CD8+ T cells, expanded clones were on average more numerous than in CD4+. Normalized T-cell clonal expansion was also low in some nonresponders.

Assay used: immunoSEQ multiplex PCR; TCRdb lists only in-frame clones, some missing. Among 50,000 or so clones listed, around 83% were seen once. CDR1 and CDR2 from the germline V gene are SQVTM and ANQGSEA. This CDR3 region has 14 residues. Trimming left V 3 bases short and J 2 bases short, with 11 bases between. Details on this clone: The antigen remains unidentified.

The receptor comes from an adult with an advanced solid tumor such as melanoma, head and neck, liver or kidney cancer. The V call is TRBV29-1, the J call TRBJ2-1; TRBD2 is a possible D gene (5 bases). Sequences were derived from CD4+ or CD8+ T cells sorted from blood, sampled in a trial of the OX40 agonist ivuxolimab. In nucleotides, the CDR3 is TGCAGCGTTGAGCTCGGGATAGCCTACAATGAGCAGTTCTTC. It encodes CSVELGIAYNEQFF.